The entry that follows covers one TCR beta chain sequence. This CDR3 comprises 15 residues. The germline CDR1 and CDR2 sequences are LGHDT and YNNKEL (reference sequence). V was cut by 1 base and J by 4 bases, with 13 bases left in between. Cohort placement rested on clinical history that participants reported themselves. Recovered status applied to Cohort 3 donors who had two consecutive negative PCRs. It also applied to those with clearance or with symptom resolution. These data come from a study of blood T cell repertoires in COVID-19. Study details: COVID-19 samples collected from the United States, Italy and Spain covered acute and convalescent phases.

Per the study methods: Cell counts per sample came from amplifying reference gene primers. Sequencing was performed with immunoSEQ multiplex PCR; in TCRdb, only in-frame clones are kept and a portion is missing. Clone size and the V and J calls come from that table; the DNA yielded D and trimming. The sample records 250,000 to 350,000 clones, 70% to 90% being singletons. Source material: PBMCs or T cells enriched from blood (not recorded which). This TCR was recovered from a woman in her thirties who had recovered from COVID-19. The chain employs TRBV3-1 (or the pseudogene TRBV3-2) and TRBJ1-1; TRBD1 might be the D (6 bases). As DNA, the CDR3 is TGTGCCAGCAGCCAAGTAGGTCGGGGGGCCACTGAAGCTTTCTTT. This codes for CASSQVGRGATEAFF.